This T cell receptor beta chain was captured in a study of identifying expanded T cells in peripheral blood. General observations from the study: Technical replicates showed around 1.3 changed clones; two weeks approximately 16; four weeks 19.

Comment on this clone: Its antigen is not known.

Healthy donors had no documented immune events, such as infections, while sampled. Libraries were prepared by immunoSEQ multiplex PCR; TCRdb keeps only in-frame clonotypes and omits some of them. Of around 100,000 clones listed, around 89% are singletons. CDR3 length: 11 amino acids. V was trimmed by 1 base and J by 5 bases, leaving 3 bases between them. Germline assignment: CDR1 SGHNT and CDR2 YYREEE (reference sequence). Input material: blood. The sequence derives from a person aged 18 to 70 in good health. The J gene is TRBJ2-5, the V gene TRBV5-4, with D hard to call. The CDR3 spells CASSLMETQYF. The CDR3 DNA is TGTGCCAGCAGCTTGATGGAGACCCAGTACTTC.